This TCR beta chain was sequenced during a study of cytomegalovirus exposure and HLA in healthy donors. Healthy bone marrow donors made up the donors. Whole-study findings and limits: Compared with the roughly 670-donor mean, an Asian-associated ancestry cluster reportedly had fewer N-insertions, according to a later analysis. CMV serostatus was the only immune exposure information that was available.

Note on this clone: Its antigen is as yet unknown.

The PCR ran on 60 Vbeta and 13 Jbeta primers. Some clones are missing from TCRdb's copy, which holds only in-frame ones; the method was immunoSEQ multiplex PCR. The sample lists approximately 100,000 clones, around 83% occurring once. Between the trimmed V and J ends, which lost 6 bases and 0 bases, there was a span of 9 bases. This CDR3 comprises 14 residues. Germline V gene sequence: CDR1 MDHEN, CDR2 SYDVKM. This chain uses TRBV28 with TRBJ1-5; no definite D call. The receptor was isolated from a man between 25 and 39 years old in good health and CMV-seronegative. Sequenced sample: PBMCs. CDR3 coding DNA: TGTGCCAGCAGCATAAGCGGTAGCAATCAGCCCCAGCATTTT. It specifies CASSISGSNQPQHF.